This T cell receptor beta chain was recovered during a study of cytotoxic CD8 clonotypes in ibrutinib-treated CLL. Study-wide results and caveats: Clonality showed a rise at ibrutinib response that reversed toward baseline at progression. The public clonotypes identified were infrequent and showed contraction or stability on treatment.

To note about this clone: Its specificity is not known.

Libraries were prepared by immunoSEQ multiplex PCR; TCRdb keeps only in-frame clonotypes and omits some of them. The sample contains hundreds of thousands of clones, 70% of which appear only once. Germline V gene sequence: CDR1 SGHVS, CDR2 FQNEAQ. The ends lost 5 bases at V and 4 bases at J; junction bases unmatched: 15. The CDR3 spans 17 residues. Source: PBMCs, taken after 12 months of ibrutinib treatment. The TCR originated in a human donor with chronic lymphocytic leukemia. V usage is TRBV7-8 and J usage is TRBJ1-2; 8 positions match TRBD1. In DNA form, the CDR3 reads TGTGCCAGCAGCCAAGACAGGGGACCCCATCCCTTCTATGGCTACACCTTC. It encodes CASSQDRGPHPFYGYTF.